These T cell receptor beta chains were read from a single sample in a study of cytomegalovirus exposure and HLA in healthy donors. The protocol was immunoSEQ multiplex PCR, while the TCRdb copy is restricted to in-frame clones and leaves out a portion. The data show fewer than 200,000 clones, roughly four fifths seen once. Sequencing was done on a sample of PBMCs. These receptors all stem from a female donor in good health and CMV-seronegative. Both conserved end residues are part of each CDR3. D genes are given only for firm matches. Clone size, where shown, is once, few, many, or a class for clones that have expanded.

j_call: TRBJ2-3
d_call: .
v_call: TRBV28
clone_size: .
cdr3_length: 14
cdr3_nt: TGTGCCAGCGCCCTACCCGCGGTTGCAGATACGCAGTATTTT
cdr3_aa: CASALPAVADTQYF

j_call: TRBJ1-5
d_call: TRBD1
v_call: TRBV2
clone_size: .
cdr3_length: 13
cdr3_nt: TGTGCCATGAGGGACAGGGAAGGTCAGCCCCAGCATTTT
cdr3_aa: CAMRDREGQPQHF

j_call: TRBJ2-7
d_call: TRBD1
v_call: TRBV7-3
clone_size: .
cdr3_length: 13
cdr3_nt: TGTGCCAGCAGCTTATGGGACAGCCACGAGCAGTACTTC
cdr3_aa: CASSLWDSHEQYF

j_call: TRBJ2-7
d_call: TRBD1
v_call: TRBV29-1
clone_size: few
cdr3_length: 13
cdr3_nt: TGCAGCGTTCAGGGGGCTGCGGTCAACGAGCAGTACTTC
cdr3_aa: CSVQGAAVNEQYF

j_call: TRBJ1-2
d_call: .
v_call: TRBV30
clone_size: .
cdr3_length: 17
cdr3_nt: TGTGCCTGGAGTGCAAAAATCGGGACACCCGTGGGATATGGCTACACCTTC
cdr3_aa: CAWSAKIGTPVGYGYTF

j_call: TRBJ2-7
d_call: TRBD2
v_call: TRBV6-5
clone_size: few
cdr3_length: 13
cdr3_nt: TGTGCCAGCAGTTACTCGGGGACTAACGAGCAGTACTTC
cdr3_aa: CASSYSGTNEQYF

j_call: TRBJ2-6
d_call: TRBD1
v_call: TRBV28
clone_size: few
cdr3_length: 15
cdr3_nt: TGTGCCAGCAGCCGACAGGGGTCTGGGGCCAACGTCCTGACTTTC
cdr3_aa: CASSRQGSGANVLTF

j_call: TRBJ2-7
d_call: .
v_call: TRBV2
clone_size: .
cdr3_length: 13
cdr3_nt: TGTGCCAGTCTGATCCGGGAGCGGCACGAGCAGTACTTC
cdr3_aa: CASLIRERHEQYF

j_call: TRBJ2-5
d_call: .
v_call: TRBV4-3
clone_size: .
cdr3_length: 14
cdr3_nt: TGCGCCAGCAGCCAAGGGTCAGGAAAAGAGACCCAGTACTTC
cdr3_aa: CASSQGSGKETQYF

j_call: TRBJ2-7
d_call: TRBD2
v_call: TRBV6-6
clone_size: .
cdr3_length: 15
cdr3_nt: TGTGCCAGCGGAAGAGCGGGGGGCAGCTCCTACGAGCAGTACTTC
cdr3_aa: CASGRAGGSSYEQYF

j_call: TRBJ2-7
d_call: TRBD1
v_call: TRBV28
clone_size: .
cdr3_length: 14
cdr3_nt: TGTGCCAGCAGTCGGGACAGGGCCCCCTACGAGCAGTACTTC
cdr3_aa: CASSRDRAPYEQYF

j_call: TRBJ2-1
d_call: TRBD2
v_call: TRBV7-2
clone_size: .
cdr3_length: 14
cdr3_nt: TGTGCCAGCAGCATTAGACTAGCGGGCGATGAGCAGTTCTTC
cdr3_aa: CASSIRLAGDEQFF

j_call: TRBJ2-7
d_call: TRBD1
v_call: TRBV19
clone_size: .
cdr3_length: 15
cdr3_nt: TGTGCCAGTAGTATGTCCGGACAGGGGGGCTACGAGCAGTACTTC
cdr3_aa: CASSMSGQGGYEQYF

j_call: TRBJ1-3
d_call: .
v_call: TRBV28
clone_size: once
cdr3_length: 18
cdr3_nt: TGTGCCAGCAGTTTATACCTTGCAGGATCCTTCGCAGGAAACACCATATATTTT
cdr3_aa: CASSLYLAGSFAGNTIYF

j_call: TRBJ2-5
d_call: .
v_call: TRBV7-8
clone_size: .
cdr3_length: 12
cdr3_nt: TGTGCCAGCAGCTTTTCGCTCGAGGCCCAGTACTTC
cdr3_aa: CASSFSLEAQYF

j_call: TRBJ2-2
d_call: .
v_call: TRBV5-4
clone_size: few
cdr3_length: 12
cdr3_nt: TGTGCCAGCAGCTTACAGAACGGGGAGCTGTTTTTT
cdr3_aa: CASSLQNGELFF

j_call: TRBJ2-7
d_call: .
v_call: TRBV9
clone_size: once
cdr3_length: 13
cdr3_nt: TGTGCCAGCAGCCCGAGCGAGTACCACGAGCAGTACTTC
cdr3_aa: CASSPSEYHEQYF

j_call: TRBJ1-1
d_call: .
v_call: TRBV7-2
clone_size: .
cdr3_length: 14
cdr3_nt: TGTGCCAGCAGTCCAAATTGGGAGGGGAGGGAAGCTTTCTTT
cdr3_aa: CASSPNWEGREAFF

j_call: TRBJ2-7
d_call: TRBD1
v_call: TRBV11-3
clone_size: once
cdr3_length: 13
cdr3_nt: TGTGCCAGCAGCGATACCGGGACAGGTGGACAGTACTTC
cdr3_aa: CASSDTGTGGQYF

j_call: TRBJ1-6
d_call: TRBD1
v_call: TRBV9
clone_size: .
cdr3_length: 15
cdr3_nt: TGTGCCAGCAGCCCCCGGACAGGGGTCAATTCACCCCTCCACTTT
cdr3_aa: CASSPRTGVNSPLHF

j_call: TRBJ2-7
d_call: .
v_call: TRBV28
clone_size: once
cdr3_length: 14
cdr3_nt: TGTGCCAGCAGTATATCCAGGGGCCAATACGAGCAGTACTTC
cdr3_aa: CASSISRGQYEQYF

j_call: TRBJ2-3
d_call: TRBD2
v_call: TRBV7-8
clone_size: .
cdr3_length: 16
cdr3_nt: TGTGCCAGCAGCCGCGTAGCGGGGGGTTCCACAGATACGCAGTATTTT
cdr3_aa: CASSRVAGGSTDTQYF